One and the same sample provided the 14 T cell receptor beta chains below, sequenced in a study of vaccination and CD4 T cells after COVID-19. With the Oncomine TCR Beta short-read assay, DNA from cultured CD4+ T cells was sequenced. MiXCR, run by TCRdb on the PCR reads, gives a single entry per CDR3 protein. The table records 7,000 to 8,500 distinct CDR3 sequences, over 60% of them present only once. Treatment defined: approximately 9-day PBMC culture with coronavirus spike peptide pools or control peptides (ViraFEST assay). These TCRs are of unknown antigen specificity. Material: CD4+ T cells from blood, cultured in vitro. Receptors were obtained from a human donor who had recovered from COVID-19.

The J gene is TRBJ2-5, the V gene TRBV11-3; maybe TRBD2 (6 bases). The CDR3 extends over 14 amino acids. Trimming cost V 3 bases and J 1 base, with 9 bases left between them. Germline assignment: CDR1 SGHNT and CDR2 YENEEA. The CDR3 reads CASSFRGTQETQYF. For the CDR3, the DNA is TGTGCCAGCAGCTTTCGGGGGACCCAAGAGACCCAGTACTTC.

V is TRBV28 and J is TRBJ1-3; no firm D call. Germline loops: CDR1 MDHEN, CDR2 SYDVKM. This CDR3 region has 14 residues. V was pared by 2 bases and J by 1 base, with 6 bases between. The CDR3 protein is CASSLPGSGNTIYF. The CDR3 bases are TGTGCCAGCAGTTTACCAGGATCTGGAAACACCATATATTTT.

Regarding this clonotype: Because the CDR3's place on the DNA is in doubt, the DNA is left out and the CDR3 is given as listed by TCRdb. The genes are TRBV21-1 and TRBJ2-3. TRBV21-1 is classified as a pseudogene. The CDR3 comprises 16 residues, both ends counted. CDR3 in amino acids: CASSKVGKGSTDTQYF.

The chain uses TRBV15 and TRBJ1-3; D is unclear. CDR1 is LNHNV and CDR2 is YYDKDF in the germline V gene (reference sequence). Trimming shortened V by 8 bases and J by 0 bases, and 14 bases separated the two germline ends. This CDR3 is built from 15 residues. CDR3 bases: TGTGCCACCGGTTTTGGGAAAAGCTCTGGAAACACCATATATTTT. Protein: CATGFGKSSGNTIYF.

The CDR3 reads CSASGLAGDLSQYF. The CDR3 DNA sequence: TGCAGTGCTTCGGGACTAGCGGGGGATTTGAGCCAGTACTTC. The V gene is TRBV20-1, the J gene TRBJ2-5; 14 bases match TRBD2. V shed 5 bases, J shed 10 bases, and the junction held 9 bases outside the gene matches. The germline gives CDR1 DFQATT, CDR2 SNEGSKA (reference sequence). The CDR3 totals 14 residues.

This chain links TRBV7-9 with TRBJ1-5, with 10 bases identical to TRBD1. This CDR3 has 13 residues. The J segment lost 10 bases and the V segment lost 5 bases, leaving 5 bases of the junction unmatched. CDR1 is SEHNR, CDR2 FQNEAQ, per germline (reference sequence). DNA of the CDR3: TGTGCCAGCAGCCGTGACAGGGGGCAACCCCAGCATTTT. It specifies CASSRDRGQPQHF.

This sequence joins TRBV24-1 and TRBJ1-2; tentatively, D is TRBD1 (5 bases). The CDR3 length is 12 residues. V was pared by 3 bases and J by 8 bases, with 9 bases between. CDR1 KGHDR and CDR2 SFDVKD come from the germline V gene. Here the CDR3 DNA reads TGTGCCACCAGTGATCGGGGGGAAGGCTACACCTTC. It codes for CATSDRGEGYTF.

The chain recombines TRBV6-1 with TRBJ1-5, with D tentatively TRBD1 (5 bases). The germline CDR1 and CDR2 sequences are MNHNS and SASEGT. V lost 3 bases and J lost 1, with 19 bases in between. This CDR3 is built from 18 residues. The CDR3 loop reads CASSDWELRDPSNQPQHF. CDR3 in DNA: TGTGCCAGCAGTGATTGGGAACTGAGGGACCCGAGCAATCAGCCCCAGCATTTT.

The chain recombines TRBV10-3 with TRBJ1-1; TRBD1 aligns across 7 bases. This CDR3 contains 13 residues. V was pared by 2 bases and J by 3 bases, with 0 bases of the junction left unmatched. Per the germline V gene, CDR1 is ENHRY and CDR2 is SYGVKD. CDR3 sequence reads: CAISEGQDTEAFF. In DNA, the CDR3 is TGTGCCATCAGTGAGGGACAGGACACTGAAGCTTTCTTT.

The V gene is TRBV12-3 or TRBV12-4, the J gene TRBJ2-4; D might be TRBD2 (6 bases). V gave up 7 bases and J gave up 1 base, with 11 bases separating them. CDR3 size: 14 residues. CDR3 residues: CASNFAGAKNIQYF. CDR3 DNA sequence: TGTGCCAGCAATTTTGCGGGGGCCAAAAACATTCAGTACTTC.

The chain uses TRBV7-3 and TRBJ1-2; TRBD1 matches 7 bases. From germline, CDR1 is SGHTA and CDR2 FQGTGA. Unmatched junction bases numbered 5, after V lost 5 bases and J lost 2 bases. The CDR3 consists of 14 residues. CDR3 DNA: TGTGCCAGCAGCCCCCAGGGGGGAAACTATGGCTACACCTTC. Its protein is CASSPQGGNYGYTF.

This clonotype is a singleton in its sample. Here the CDR3 reads CATSRDPGLSAYEQYF. The CDR3 coding sequence is TGTGCCACCAGCAGAGATCCAGGACTGTCTGCCTACGAGCAGTACTTC. The chain carries TRBV15 and TRBJ2-7, with D tentatively TRBD2 (5 bases). V dropped 0 bases and J dropped 2 bases, with 14 bases sitting between them. Germline CDR1 reads LNHNV; CDR2 reads YYDKDF (reference sequence). CDR3 length: 16 amino acids.

Notes on this clonotype: A read error may produce the germline difference seen at one junction end. The chain couples TRBV7-7 to TRBJ2-5; no firm D call. The V gene's germline CDR1 is SSHAT and CDR2 FNYEAQ (reference sequence). This CDR3 has 12 amino acids. The CDR3 is CASSLAGETQYF. CDR3 coding DNA: TGTGCTAGCAGCTTAGCCGGAGAGACCCAGTACTTC.

This clonotype was observed a few times. The chain couples TRBV7-2 to TRBJ1-1; D not resolved. Germline CDR1 is SGHTA and CDR2 is FQGNSA. This CDR3 has 13 amino acids. Trimming pared 2 bases from V and 5 bases from J, leaving 9 bases between. The CDR3 nucleotides read TGTGCCAGCAGCTTATCTTCACGAACTGAAGCTTTCTTT. Its protein product is CASSLSSRTEAFF.